This T cell receptor beta chain was found in a study of T cell responses to AZD1222 COVID-19 vaccine. Study-level points and caveats: Females outnumbered males among donors, who were mostly white British; clonal diversity was possibly underestimated.

With 1 base removed from V and 7 bases from J, the gap between germline ends came to 10 bases. In germline, CDR1 is SEHNR, CDR2 FQNEAQ (reference sequence). CDR3 length equals 13 residues. This table comes from immunoSEQ multiplex PCR, and its TCRdb copy is limited to in-frame clones, with some not included. The table has under 200,000 clones, 90% to 95% seen once. A note on this clone: Its antigen is unidentified.

The chain uses TRBV7-9 and TRBJ1-1, with D perhaps matching TRBD1 (6 bases). The sequence was collected from an adult who received the AZD1222 COVID-19 vaccine. The source was peripheral blood, collected 28 days after the second AZD1222 dose. DNA of the CDR3: TGTGCCAGCAGCTTAGGCACAGGGAATGAAGCTTTCTTT. Encoded protein: CASSLGTGNEAFF.